Listed here is a single TCR beta chain. Its matching antigen is unknown. This sample stems from a study of cytomegalovirus exposure and HLA in healthy donors. The PCR contained 60 Vbeta and 13 Jbeta primers. Assay used: immunoSEQ multiplex PCR; TCRdb lists only in-frame clones, some missing. The repertoire holds over 100,000 clones, with approximately 76% as singletons. Study-wide results and limits: Accounts indicate the classifier identified cytomegalovirus status with strong specificity and sensitivity. The study listed some 160 cytomegalovirus-associated TCR beta chains. Later, an analysis found that common viral pathogens appeared to be linked with several of the most significant clusters.

Germline V gene lookup returns CDR1 MNHNS and CDR2 SASEGT. Trimming stripped 8 bases from V and 1 base from J, with 14 bases between. The CDR3 sequence is 14 residues long. This clonotype originated in a man aged 35-49 years in good health and CMV-seronegative. Sequenced sample: PBMCs. This sequence joins TRBV6-1 and TRBJ1-1; D uncertain. The CDR3 region is CASRRVGQNTEAFF. The CDR3 nucleotides are TGTGCCAGCCGCCGAGTTGGGCAGAACACTGAAGCTTTCTTT.